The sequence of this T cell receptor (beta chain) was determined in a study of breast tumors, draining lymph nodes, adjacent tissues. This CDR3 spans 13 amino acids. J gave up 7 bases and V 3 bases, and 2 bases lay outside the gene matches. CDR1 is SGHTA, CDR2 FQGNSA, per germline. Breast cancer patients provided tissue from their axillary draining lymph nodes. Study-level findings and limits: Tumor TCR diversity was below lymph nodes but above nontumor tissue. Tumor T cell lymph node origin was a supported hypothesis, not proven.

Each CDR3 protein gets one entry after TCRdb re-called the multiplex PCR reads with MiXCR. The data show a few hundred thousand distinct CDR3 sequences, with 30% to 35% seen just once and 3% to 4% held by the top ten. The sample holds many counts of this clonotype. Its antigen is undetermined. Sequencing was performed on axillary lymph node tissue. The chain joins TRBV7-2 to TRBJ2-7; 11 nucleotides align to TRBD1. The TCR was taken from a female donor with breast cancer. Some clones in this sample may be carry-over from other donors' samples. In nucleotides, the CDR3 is TGTGCCAGCAGCTTGGACAGGGGGCGGGAGCAGTACTTC. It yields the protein CASSLDRGREQYF.